These T cell receptor beta chains were read from a single sample in a study of identical twins. TCRdb recomputed calls from the 5' RACE reads with MiXCR, one row per CDR3 protein. The table shows approximately 240,000 distinct CDR3 sequences, with about 14% occurring only once. Sequencing used memory (CD45RO+) T cells sorted from blood. These receptors were taken from a woman younger than 30 in good health. The CDR3 runs from the conserved cysteine through the conserved F or W. Each record gives: CDR3 length, clone size, J gene, V gene, D gene, CDR3 DNA, CDR3 protein. The D gene is left open where the match is weak. For some rows the clone size is stated as once, few or many, or as a class when expanded; others skip it.

cdr3_length: 14; clone_size: .; j_call: TRBJ2-3; v_call: TRBV5-6; d_call: .; cdr3_nt: TGTGCCAGCAGCCGGCTAGGGCCCACAGATACGCAGTATTTT; cdr3_aa: CASSRLGPTDTQYF
cdr3_length: 15; clone_size: .; j_call: TRBJ2-1; v_call: TRBV20-1; d_call: TRBD2; cdr3_nt: TGCAGTGCTAGAGGAACTAGCGGAGGGAACAATGAGCAGTTCTTC; cdr3_aa: CSARGTSGGNNEQFF
cdr3_length: 16; clone_size: few; j_call: TRBJ2-7; v_call: TRBV3-1; d_call: .; cdr3_nt: TGTGCCAGCAGCCAAGATCTCGCGGGGTTCTCCTACGAGCAGTACTTC; cdr3_aa: CASSQDLAGFSYEQYF
cdr3_length: 16; clone_size: many; j_call: TRBJ2-7; v_call: TRBV5-1; d_call: .; cdr3_nt: TGCGCCAGCAGCTTGGCCGGGGTAGCGGAAACCTACGAGCAGTACTTC; cdr3_aa: CASSLAGVAETYEQYF
cdr3_length: 14; clone_size: few; j_call: TRBJ2-1; v_call: TRBV27; d_call: .; cdr3_nt: TGTGCCAGCAGTTTGGGCGCTTACGGGAATGAGCAGTTCTTC; cdr3_aa: CASSLGAYGNEQFF
cdr3_length: 13; clone_size: few; j_call: TRBJ2-1; v_call: TRBV5-1; d_call: .; cdr3_nt: TGCGCCGCCCGGGACATAACCTACAATGAGCAGTTCTTC; cdr3_aa: CAARDITYNEQFF
cdr3_length: 15; clone_size: few; j_call: TRBJ2-3; v_call: TRBV20-1; d_call: TRBD2; cdr3_nt: TGCAGTGCTAGAGATATGCTAGCGGGCGGGGATACGCAGTATTTT; cdr3_aa: CSARDMLAGGDTQYF
cdr3_length: 15; clone_size: few; j_call: TRBJ2-1; v_call: TRBV15; d_call: TRBD2; cdr3_nt: TGTGCCACCAGCAGTGGACTAGCGAACAATGTTGAGCAGTTCTTC; cdr3_aa: CATSSGLANNVEQFF
cdr3_length: 15; clone_size: .; j_call: TRBJ2-1; v_call: TRBV7-9; d_call: .; cdr3_nt: TGTGCCAGCAGGGCCGTCAGGGGTTTATCGAATGAGCAGTTCTTC; cdr3_aa: CASRAVRGLSNEQFF
cdr3_length: 13; clone_size: many; j_call: TRBJ2-2; v_call: TRBV9; d_call: .; cdr3_nt: TGTGCCAGCAGCGTCACGACGTCCGGGGAGCTGTTTTTT; cdr3_aa: CASSVTTSGELFF
cdr3_length: 14; clone_size: few; j_call: TRBJ1-5; v_call: TRBV12-3/TRBV12-4; d_call: .; cdr3_nt: TGTGCCAGCAGTCAAAAAGACCCTTATCAGCCCCAGCATTTT; cdr3_aa: CASSQKDPYQPQHF
cdr3_length: 15; clone_size: .; j_call: TRBJ1-1; v_call: TRBV5-1; d_call: .; cdr3_nt: TGCGCCAGCAGCATGACTTCTGTTCGGCTTAATGAAGCTTTCTTT; cdr3_aa: CASSMTSVRLNEAFF
cdr3_length: 13; clone_size: .; j_call: TRBJ2-7; v_call: TRBV5-4; d_call: .; cdr3_nt: TGTGCCAGCAGCCAATTTGGTTCCTACGAGCAGTACTTC; cdr3_aa: CASSQFGSYEQYF
cdr3_length: 19; clone_size: few; j_call: TRBJ2-3; v_call: TRBV11-2; d_call: .; cdr3_nt: TGTGCCAGCAGCTTAGTCCCTAGGGCGGCGGGGACAAGCACAGATACGCAGTATTTT; cdr3_aa: CASSLVPRAAGTSTDTQYF
cdr3_length: 14; clone_size: .; j_call: TRBJ2-2; v_call: TRBV4-2; d_call: TRBD2; cdr3_nt: TGTGCCAGCTCTCGGGAGGGAGAAACCGGGGAGCTGTTTTTT; cdr3_aa: CASSREGETGELFF
cdr3_length: 13; clone_size: many; j_call: TRBJ2-7; v_call: TRBV5-1; d_call: .; cdr3_nt: TGCGCCAGCAGCTCGGGACTGGCCTACGAGCAGTACTTC; cdr3_aa: CASSSGLAYEQYF
cdr3_length: 16; clone_size: few; j_call: TRBJ2-2; v_call: TRBV5-1; d_call: TRBD2; cdr3_nt: TGCGCCAGCAGCTTGTTACTAGCGGGAAACACCGGGGAGCTGTTTTTT; cdr3_aa: CASSLLLAGNTGELFF
cdr3_length: 17; clone_size: .; j_call: TRBJ2-1; v_call: TRBV12-3/TRBV12-4; d_call: .; cdr3_nt: TGTGCCAGCAGTCTGGGACTGGGGCGATCCTCCTACAATGAGCAGTTCTTC; cdr3_aa: CASSLGLGRSSYNEQFF
cdr3_length: 14; clone_size: .; j_call: TRBJ2-7; v_call: TRBV18; d_call: .; cdr3_nt: TGTGCCAGCTCACCCCCTGTTCAGCTCTACGAGCAGTACTTC; cdr3_aa: CASSPPVQLYEQYF
cdr3_length: 14; clone_size: .; j_call: TRBJ2-5; v_call: TRBV2; d_call: .; cdr3_nt: TGTGCCAGCAGTACTCTAACAGGCCAAGAGACCCAGTACTTC; cdr3_aa: CASSTLTGQETQYF
cdr3_length: 13; clone_size: .; j_call: TRBJ1-6; v_call: TRBV3-1; d_call: .; cdr3_nt: TGTGCCAGCAGCCAAGGGGCGGGAACAGGCCTCCACTTT; cdr3_aa: CASSQGAGTGLHF
cdr3_length: 17; clone_size: few; j_call: TRBJ2-1; v_call: TRBV7-2; d_call: TRBD2; cdr3_nt: TGTGCCAGCAGCTTAGGAAGGGCTAGCGGGGGACGAAATGAGCAGTTCTTC; cdr3_aa: CASSLGRASGGRNEQFF
cdr3_length: 17; clone_size: many; j_call: TRBJ2-2; v_call: TRBV3-1; d_call: .; cdr3_nt: TGTGCCAGCAGCCAAATGCCAGGTCAAGGGAACACCGGGGAGCTGTTTTTT; cdr3_aa: CASSQMPGQGNTGELFF
cdr3_length: 18; clone_size: few; j_call: TRBJ2-3; v_call: TRBV11-2; d_call: .; cdr3_nt: TGTGCCAGCAGCTTTCTTAGCAATTCCCAGGGGCGACGGGATACGCAGTATTTT; cdr3_aa: CASSFLSNSQGRRDTQYF
cdr3_length: 12; clone_size: few; j_call: TRBJ2-7; v_call: TRBV15; d_call: .; cdr3_nt: TGTGCCACCAGCAGAGGCCCAGGCGAGCAGTACTTC; cdr3_aa: CATSRGPGEQYF
cdr3_length: 12; clone_size: .; j_call: TRBJ2-1; v_call: TRBV5-6; d_call: TRBD1; cdr3_nt: TGTGCCAGCAGCCGGGACAGGGGGGGGCAGTTCTTC; cdr3_aa: CASSRDRGGQFF
cdr3_length: 15; clone_size: few; j_call: TRBJ2-1; v_call: TRBV6-1; d_call: TRBD2; cdr3_nt: TGTGCCAGCAGGCACGAGGGGACTAGCATCAATGAGCAGTTCTTC; cdr3_aa: CASRHEGTSINEQFF
cdr3_length: 12; clone_size: few; j_call: TRBJ2-1; v_call: TRBV7-6; d_call: .; cdr3_nt: TGTGCCAGCAGCTTATCTGGTTATGAGCAGTTCTTC; cdr3_aa: CASSLSGYEQFF
cdr3_length: 13; clone_size: .; j_call: TRBJ1-2; v_call: TRBV7-2; d_call: .; cdr3_nt: TGTGCCAGCAGCTTATTTCAAAACTATGGCTACACCTTC; cdr3_aa: CASSLFQNYGYTF
cdr3_length: 17; clone_size: .; j_call: TRBJ1-6; v_call: TRBV6-5; d_call: TRBD1; cdr3_nt: TGTGCCAGCAGTTACCCAGGGACCCTCCAGGGGGATTCACCCCTCCACTTT; cdr3_aa: CASSYPGTLQGDSPLHF
cdr3_length: 16; clone_size: few; j_call: TRBJ2-1; v_call: TRBV7-8; d_call: .; cdr3_nt: TGTGCCAGCAGCTTAGTTCGGGGGATACCTTACAATGAGCAGTTCTTC; cdr3_aa: CASSLVRGIPYNEQFF
cdr3_length: 15; clone_size: many; j_call: TRBJ2-7; v_call: TRBV15; d_call: TRBD1; cdr3_nt: TGTGCCACCAGCAGAGAAACAGGGGGATCCTACGAGCAGTACTTC; cdr3_aa: CATSRETGGSYEQYF
cdr3_length: 13; clone_size: .; j_call: TRBJ2-7; v_call: TRBV20-1; d_call: TRBD2; cdr3_nt: TGCAGTGCTATTATAGCGGGGGGGCTCGAGCAGTACTTC; cdr3_aa: CSAIIAGGLEQYF
cdr3_length: 16; clone_size: few; j_call: TRBJ2-3; v_call: TRBV14; d_call: TRBD2; cdr3_nt: TGTGCCAGCAGCCAAGAACAACTAGCGGGATCAGATACGCAGTATTTT; cdr3_aa: CASSQEQLAGSDTQYF
cdr3_length: 16; clone_size: many; j_call: TRBJ2-2; v_call: TRBV10-3; d_call: .; cdr3_nt: TGTGCCATCAGTGAAAGCCGGGACACCCGCACCGGGGAGCTGTTTTTT; cdr3_aa: CAISESRDTRTGELFF
cdr3_length: 15; clone_size: .; j_call: TRBJ2-7; v_call: TRBV18; d_call: .; cdr3_nt: TGTGCCAGCTCACCGGAAAGGAGGACAGCTTACGAGCAGTACTTC; cdr3_aa: CASSPERRTAYEQYF
cdr3_length: 15; clone_size: few; j_call: TRBJ2-1; v_call: TRBV4-1; d_call: .; cdr3_nt: TGCGCCAGCAGCGTTATGGGACTCGTAAACAATGAGCAGTTCTTC; cdr3_aa: CASSVMGLVNNEQFF
cdr3_length: 14; clone_size: few; j_call: TRBJ1-1; v_call: TRBV20-1; d_call: .; cdr3_nt: TGCAGTGCTAGAGTCCCAGGGACCGACACTGAAGCTTTCTTT; cdr3_aa: CSARVPGTDTEAFF
cdr3_length: 15; clone_size: .; j_call: TRBJ1-1; v_call: TRBV11-2; d_call: .; cdr3_nt: TGTGCCAGCAATCCGAACAGGGCTTCAGGCACTGAAGCTTTCTTT; cdr3_aa: CASNPNRASGTEAFF
cdr3_length: 15; clone_size: .; j_call: TRBJ2-2; v_call: TRBV4-2; d_call: TRBD1; cdr3_nt: TGTGCCAGCAGCCAAGGTGACAGGGATAGCGGGGAGCTGTTTTTT; cdr3_aa: CASSQGDRDSGELFF
cdr3_length: 14; clone_size: .; j_call: TRBJ1-5; v_call: TRBV20-1; d_call: .; cdr3_nt: TGCAGTGCTAGATCCCCTCAGGATAATCAGCCCCAGCATTTT; cdr3_aa: CSARSPQDNQPQHF
cdr3_length: 16; clone_size: few; j_call: TRBJ1-3; v_call: TRBV18; d_call: .; cdr3_nt: TGTGCCAGCTCACCCACAGGCCAGAGCTCTGGAAACACCATATATTTT; cdr3_aa: CASSPTGQSSGNTIYF
cdr3_length: 14; clone_size: .; j_call: TRBJ2-7; v_call: TRBV7-6; d_call: .; cdr3_nt: TGTGCCAGCAGCGGTAGATCTAGCTCCTACGAGCAGTACTTC; cdr3_aa: CASSGRSSSYEQYF
cdr3_length: 16; clone_size: few; j_call: TRBJ2-5; v_call: TRBV30; d_call: .; cdr3_nt: TGTGCCTGGAAGACCCGCCGGGGGACAGCGCAAGAGACCCAGTACTTC; cdr3_aa: CAWKTRRGTAQETQYF
cdr3_length: 11; clone_size: .; j_call: TRBJ2-7; v_call: TRBV18; d_call: .; cdr3_nt: TGTGCCAGCTCACCCAGCAGCCAGCAGTACTTC; cdr3_aa: CASSPSSQQYF
cdr3_length: 16; clone_size: few; j_call: TRBJ1-2; v_call: TRBV7-2; d_call: .; cdr3_nt: TGTGCCAGCAGCTTAGAGTGGGCGGCCTTAAACTATGGCTACACCTTC; cdr3_aa: CASSLEWAALNYGYTF
cdr3_length: 15; clone_size: few; j_call: TRBJ2-3; v_call: TRBV7-2; d_call: TRBD2; cdr3_nt: TGTGCCAGCAGCCAGGGACTAGCGGGAGGTCTTGCGCAGTATTTT; cdr3_aa: CASSQGLAGGLAQYF
cdr3_length: 16; clone_size: few; j_call: TRBJ2-7; v_call: TRBV10-1; d_call: .; cdr3_nt: TGCGCCACTTTACGGGGGTCCCTTGGGGGTTCCTACGAGCAGTACTTC; cdr3_aa: CATLRGSLGGSYEQYF
cdr3_length: 14; clone_size: many; j_call: TRBJ2-1; v_call: TRBV20-1; d_call: TRBD2; cdr3_nt: TGCAGTGCTATGCCTAGCGGTTTATACAATGAGCAGTTCTTC; cdr3_aa: CSAMPSGLYNEQFF
cdr3_length: 14; clone_size: few; j_call: TRBJ2-2; v_call: TRBV12-3/TRBV12-4; d_call: .; cdr3_nt: TGTGCCAGCAAGAGGACAGCGAACACCGGGGAGCTGTTTTTT; cdr3_aa: CASKRTANTGELFF
cdr3_length: 15; clone_size: few; j_call: TRBJ1-4; v_call: TRBV27; d_call: TRBD1; cdr3_nt: TGTGCCAGCCGACCCCTCGGGACAGGGCTCGAAAAACTGTTTTTT; cdr3_aa: CASRPLGTGLEKLFF